The TCR beta chain described here comes from a study of cytomegalovirus exposure and HLA in healthy donors. About the study: Among over 300 genotyped donors, about 83% fell in the Caucasian-associated ancestry cluster.

Germline CDR1 and CDR2: LGHNA and YSLEER. This CDR3 spans 14 amino acids. Trimming left V 0 bases short and J 11 bases short, with 13 bases between. Points from the study as a whole: Reports described diagnosis of cytomegalovirus status by the classifier as highly specific and sensitive.

Only a few counts were recorded for this clone. The antigen is unknown. Use of 60 Vbeta and 13 Jbeta primers characterized the PCR. Sequencing was performed with immunoSEQ multiplex PCR; in TCRdb, only in-frame clones are kept and a portion is missing. The sample has more than 90,000 clones; under 90% are singletons. The origin of this receptor is a woman aged 70-85 years in good health and CMV-seropositive. Source material: PBMCs. The chain has TRBV4-3 and TRBJ1-4; no firm D call. The CDR3 DNA follows: TGCGCCAGCAGCCAAGATAATCGGGGATTGAAACTGTTTTTT. This codes for CASSQDNRGLKLFF.